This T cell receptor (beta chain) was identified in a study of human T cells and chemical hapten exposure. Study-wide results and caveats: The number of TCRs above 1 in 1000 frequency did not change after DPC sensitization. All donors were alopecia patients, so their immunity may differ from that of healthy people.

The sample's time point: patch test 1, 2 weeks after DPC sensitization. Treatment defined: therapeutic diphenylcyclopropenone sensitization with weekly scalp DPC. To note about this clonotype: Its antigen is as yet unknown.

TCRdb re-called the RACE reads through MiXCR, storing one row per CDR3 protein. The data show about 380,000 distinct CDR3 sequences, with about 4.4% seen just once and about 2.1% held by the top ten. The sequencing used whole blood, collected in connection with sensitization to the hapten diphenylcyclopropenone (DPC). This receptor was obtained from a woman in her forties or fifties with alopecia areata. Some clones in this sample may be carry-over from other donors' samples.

CDR3 nucleotides: TGCAGTGCTAGAGTTGGCGGGGGTGATGAGCAGTTCTTC. Translated: CSARVGGGDEQFF. The rearrangement joins TRBV20-1 to TRBJ2-1; 7 bases map to TRBD2. The CDR3 totals 13 residues. J gave up 8 bases and V 1 base, and 5 bases lay outside the gene matches. CDR1 and CDR2 from the germline V gene are DFQATT and SNEGSKA (reference sequence).